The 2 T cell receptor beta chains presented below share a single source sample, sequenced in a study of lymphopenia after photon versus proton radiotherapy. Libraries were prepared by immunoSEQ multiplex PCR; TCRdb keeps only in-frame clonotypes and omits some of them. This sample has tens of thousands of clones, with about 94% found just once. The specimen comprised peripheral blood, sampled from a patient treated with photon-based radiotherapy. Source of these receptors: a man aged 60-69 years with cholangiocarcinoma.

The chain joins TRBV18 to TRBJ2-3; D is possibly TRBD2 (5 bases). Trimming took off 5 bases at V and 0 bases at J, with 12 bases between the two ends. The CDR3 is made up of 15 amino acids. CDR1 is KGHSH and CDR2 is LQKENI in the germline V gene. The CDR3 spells CASSSLASSTDTQYF. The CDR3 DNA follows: TGTGCCAGCTCATCTCTAGCTTCAAGCACAGATACGCAGTATTTT.

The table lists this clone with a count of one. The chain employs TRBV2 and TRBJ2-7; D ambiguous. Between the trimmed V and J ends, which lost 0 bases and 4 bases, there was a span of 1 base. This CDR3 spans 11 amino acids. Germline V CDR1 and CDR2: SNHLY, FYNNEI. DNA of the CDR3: TGTGCCAGCAGTGAAGCTTACGAGCAGTACTTC. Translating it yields CASSEAYEQYF.